Listed below are T cell receptor beta chains from one sample, sequenced in a study of blood T cell repertoires in COVID-19. Repertoires were generated with immunoSEQ multiplex PCR, while TCRdb's copy carries only in-frame clones and drops some. The sample consists of about 350,000 clones, 88% of them appearing once. What was sequenced was PBMCs or T cells enriched from blood (not recorded which). These receptors were collected from a woman younger than 45 who had been exposed to COVID-19. CDR3s include the opening cysteine and the closing phenylalanine or tryptophan. A D gene is named only where the DNA matches it firmly. Size is stated for part of the rows, as once, few or many counts, or as a class when the clone is expanded.

TRBJ1-6,TRBD1,.,TRBV27,CASRTGGRGPLHF,TGTGCCAGCCGCACAGGGGGACGAGGACCCCTCCACTTT
TRBJ2-3,TRBD1,.,TRBV24-1,CATSDRGQGTDTQYF,TGTGCCACCAGTGACCGGGGACAGGGCACAGATACGCAGTATTTT
TRBJ2-1,TRBD1,.,TRBV7-8,CASSRGQGETYNEQFF,TGTGCCAGCAGTAGGGGACAGGGGGAAACCTACAATGAGCAGTTCTTC
TRBJ2-5,.,few,TRBV12-5,CASGFRGVETQYF,TGTGCTAGTGGTTTCCGCGGAGTGGAGACCCAGTACTTC
TRBJ1-4,TRBD1,.,TRBV10-3,CAIPTGTGNEKLFF,TGTGCCATCCCCACAGGGACAGGGAACGAAAAACTGTTTTTT
TRBJ1-2,TRBD1,.,TRBV5-6,CASSSDRGSHGYTF,TGTGCCAGCAGCTCGGACAGGGGGTCCCATGGCTACACCTTC
TRBJ2-7,.,.,TRBV28,CASDSGSTYEQYF,TGTGCCAGCGACTCCGGGAGCACCTACGAGCAGTACTTC
TRBJ1-5,TRBD1,.,TRBV28,CASRSGTAYSNQPQHF,TGTGCCAGCAGGTCCGGGACAGCATATAGCAATCAGCCCCAGCATTTT
TRBJ1-1,TRBD1,.,TRBV5-1,CASSLAGGQSTEAFF,TGCGCCAGCAGCTTGGCCGGGGGACAGAGCACTGAAGCTTTCTTT
TRBJ1-1,TRBD1,.,TRBV28,CASIKGGAGGETEAFF,TGTGCCAGCATCAAAGGGGGTGCAGGGGGAGAAACTGAAGCTTTCTTT
TRBJ2-7,.,.,TRBV6-5,CASSDSVQAYEQYF,TGTGCCAGCAGCGACAGCGTACAGGCCTACGAGCAGTACTTC
TRBJ2-3,.,.,TRBV30,CAWSGGTSSTDTQYF,TGTGCCTGGAGTGGAGGGACTTCTAGCACAGATACGCAGTATTTT
TRBJ2-5,TRBD1,.,TRBV7-3,CASSLPGQLETQYF,TGTGCCAGCAGCTTACCGGGACAGCTAGAGACCCAGTACTTC
TRBJ2-1,.,.,TRBV3-1/TRBV3-2,CASSLIAVNEQFF,TGTGCCAGCAGCTTAATAGCGGTTAATGAGCAGTTCTTC
TRBJ1-2,.,.,TRBV4-1,CASSQADGTRYGYTF,TGCGCCAGCAGCCAAGCTGATGGCACCCGATATGGCTACACCTTC
TRBJ2-7,.,.,TRBV27,CASSLLGNSYEQYF,TGTGCCAGCAGTCTTCTGGGCAACTCCTACGAGCAGTACTTC